One and the same sample provided the 10 T cell receptor beta chains below, sequenced in a study of response to subunit inactivated influenza vaccine. TCRdb reprocessed the RT-PCR reads via MiXCR and lists one record per CDR3 protein. The sample lists about 520,000 distinct CDR3 sequences, about 25% occurring once. This specimen was CD4+ T cells sorted from PBMCs, taken around 5 days after vaccination. The receptors derive from a man between 50 and 59 years old who received an inactivated influenza vaccine.

The chain couples TRBV7-9 to TRBJ1-1; weak D call: TRBD1 (6 bases). CDR3 length equals 14 residues. Deletions cut 1 base from V and 2 bases from J, with 8 bases between. Germline CDR1 is SEHNR and CDR2 is FQNEAQ (reference sequence). The chain's CDR3 is CASSLEQGNTEAFF. CDR3 nucleotide sequence: TGTGCCAGCAGCTTAGAACAGGGCAACACTGAAGCTTTCTTT.

The chain links TRBV20-1 to TRBJ2-5; 10 bases agree with TRBD2. This CDR3 is built from 13 residues. V trimming: 5 bases; J trimming: 3 bases; junction bases outside the gene matches: 3. Germline V gives CDR1 DFQATT, CDR2 SNEGSKA (reference sequence). Here the CDR3 reads CSAALAGEETQYF. The DNA of the CDR3 is TGCAGTGCTGCTCTAGCGGGAGAAGAGACCCAGTACTTC.

This clonotype turned up a few times. The V and J genes are TRBV20-1 and TRBJ1-1, with 7 bases that match TRBD1. Looked up from germline, CDR1 is DFQATT and CDR2 is SNEGSKA (reference sequence). The CDR3 is 13 residues long. The V and J ends lost 4 bases and 5 bases, in that order; junction bases with no gene match: 7. The chain's CDR3 is CSATRQGGTEAFF. CDR3 bases: TGCAGTGCTACTAGACAGGGTGGGACTGAAGCTTTCTTT.

Details on this clonotype: One end of the junction fails to match germline, which may point to a read error. This chain connects TRBV20-1 to TRBJ1-2, with 7 bases matching TRBD1. The CDR3 extends over 12 amino acids. Per the germline V gene, CDR1 is DFQATT and CDR2 is SNEGSKA (reference sequence). In nucleotides, the CDR3 is TGCAGGGCTACGACAGGGAACTATGGCTACACCTTC. It yields the protein CRATTGNYGYTF.

This chain joins TRBV28 and TRBJ2-1; tentatively, D is TRBD1 (6 bases). The CDR3 extends over 17 amino acids. CDR1 is MDHEN, CDR2 SYDVKM, per germline. V was clipped by 5 bases and J by 3 bases, with 20 bases between them. The CDR3 bases are TGTGCCAGCAGTAGCCTACTCCAGGGGCTCCACTACAATGAGCAGTTCTTC. It specifies CASSSLLQGLHYNEQFF.

This clonotype was observed many times. The genes are TRBV12-3 or TRBV12-4 and TRBJ2-1; D gene ambiguous. Trimming shortened V by 0 bases and J by 2 bases, and 5 bases separated the two germline ends. The length of the CDR3 is 14 residues. The CDR3 sequence: CASSLAGTYNEQFF. The CDR3 DNA reads TGTGCCAGCAGTTTAGCGGGCACCTACAATGAGCAGTTCTTC.

V and J are TRBV28 and TRBJ2-7; 10 positions match TRBD1. The CDR3 is made up of 17 amino acids. Looked up from germline, CDR1 is MDHEN and CDR2 is SYDVKM. The V and J ends lost 6 bases and 3 bases, in that order; junction bases with no gene match: 14. CDR3 DNA sequence: TGTGCCAGCAGATCGCTGGCCGGGGACAGGGGCGACTACGAGCAGTACTTC. Protein product: CASRSLAGDRGDYEQYF.

The chain combines TRBV7-2 with TRBJ2-2, with D perhaps TRBD2 (6 bases). The CDR3 spans 14 residues. V was clipped by 8 bases and J by 6 bases, with 16 bases between them. CDR1 and CDR2 (germline): SGHTA, FQGNSA. The CDR3 coding sequence is TGTGCCAGCGGGTGGCGGGGTGTCTCCGGGGAGCTGTTTTTT. Protein product: CASGWRGVSGELFF. The whole variable domain, filled in from reference TRBV7-2 and TRBJ2-2, reads GAGVSQSPSNKVTEKGKDVELRCDPISGHTALYWYRQSLGQGLEFLIYFQGNSAPDKSGLPSDRFSAERTGGSVSTLTIQRTQQEDSAVYLCASGWRGVSGELFFGEGSRLTVL.

The chain joins TRBV5-1 to TRBJ1-3; weak D call: TRBD1 (5 bases). CDR3 length: 17 residues. CDR1 and CDR2 (germline): SGHRS, YFSETQ. Trimming pared 0 bases from V and 0 bases from J, leaving 13 bases between. CDR3 DNA sequence: TGCGCCAGCAGCTTGGATCCCGGAGGGGTCTCTGGAAACACCATATATTTT. Residues: CASSLDPGGVSGNTIYF.

V and J are TRBV5-1 and TRBJ2-1; 7 positions match TRBD2. J gave up 4 bases and V 5 bases, and 6 bases lay outside the gene matches. The CDR3 is 14 amino acids. Germline lookup yields CDR1 SGHRS and CDR2 YFSETQ. The DNA of the CDR3 is TGCGCCAGCAGAATCGGGGGGAAGTACAATGAGCAGTTCTTC. Residues: CASRIGGKYNEQFF.